These 10 T cell receptor beta chains came from one sample sequenced in a study of blood T cells in healthy people across ages. With a J-beta primer mix and a sample-barcoded 5' primer, a second PCR ran 7 to 11 cycles. TCRdb itself ran the 5' RACE reads through MiXCR, one entry per CDR3 protein. The table includes around 900,000 distinct CDR3 sequences, less than 35% detected once. Sequencing input: blood. These receptors were taken from a woman of 80 years or more in good health.

As for this clonotype: Since a much larger clone is just one base distant, this may be a read error. V and J are TRBV20-1 and TRBJ2-7; D may be TRBD2 (5 bases). This CDR3 has 12 residues. Germline assignment: CDR1 DFQATT and CDR2 SNEGSKA (reference sequence). The CDR3 DNA sequence: TGCAGGGCTGGAGATAAGAACCCCCGGGGGTACTTC. The encoded protein is CRAGDKNPRGYF.

Remarks on this clonotype: A single base separates this from a much larger clone, so it may be a read error. This rearrangement joins TRBV10-2 to TRBJ2-1, with unresolved D. The CDR3 consists of 10 residues. CDR1 WSHSY and CDR2 SAAADI come from the germline V gene. Trimming pared 8 bases from V and 6 bases from J, leaving 5 bases between. CDR3 protein: CASGRNEQFF. The CDR3, as DNA: TGCGCCAGCGGCCGCAATGAGCAGTTCTTC.

This rearrangement joins TRBV7-2 to TRBJ2-1; 10 nucleotides agree with TRBD2. The CDR3 is 15 residues long. Germline lookup yields CDR1 SGHTA and CDR2 FQGNSA. The V and J ends lost 1 base and 9 bases, in that order; junction bases with no gene match: 6. The CDR3, as DNA: TGTGCCAGCAGCTTAGGGCTAGCGGGAGTGTCTGAGCAGTTCTTC. It yields the protein CASSLGLAGVSEQFF.

This clonotype showed up many times. V usage is TRBV4-1 and J usage is TRBJ2-1; perhaps TRBD2 as D (7 bases). Between the trimmed V and J ends, which lost 3 bases and 10 bases, there was a span of 16 bases. From germline, CDR1 is MGHRA and CDR2 YSYEKL. CDR3 length: 14 residues. CDR3 in amino acids: CASSHEGGWREQFF. The CDR3 DNA follows: TGCGCCAGCAGCCATGAGGGGGGGTGGCGGGAGCAGTTCTTC.

This clonotype was found many times. The rearrangement joins TRBV7-2 to TRBJ1-5; TRBD1 is a possible D gene (5 bases). The CDR3 is 14 residues long. Germline loops: CDR1 SGHTA, CDR2 FQGNSA. The V end was cut by 3 bases, the J end by 10 bases, with 16 bases between. The CDR3 loop is CASSFSRARQPQHF. The CDR3 DNA sequence: TGTGCCAGCAGCTTCAGCAGGGCGAGGCAACCCCAGCATTTT.

In its sample, this clonotype was seen many times. The chain recombines TRBV7-9 with TRBJ2-3; D gene uncertain. Per germline, CDR1 SEHNR and CDR2 FQNEAQ (reference sequence). The CDR3 covers 13 residues. Trimming pared 5 bases from V and 4 bases from J, leaving 10 bases between. The CDR3 coding sequence is TGTGCCAGCAGCATCGGTCGGTCAGATACGCAGTATTTT. Amino acids: CASSIGRSDTQYF.

The genes are TRBV9 and TRBJ2-3; 8 bases align to TRBD2. Per germline, CDR1 SGDLS and CDR2 YYNGEE. Trimming removed 1 base from V and 2 bases from J; junction bases left unmatched: 3. The CDR3 contains 15 residues. The CDR3 bases are TGTGCCAGCAGCGTACGGGAGGGCCCCACAGATACGCAGTATTTT. Protein sequence: CASSVREGPTDTQYF.

This clonotype was seen more than once but under ten times. This chain connects TRBV7-2 to TRBJ2-1; TRBD1 agrees at 7 bases. The J call may be incorrect, as the DNA end agrees better with TRBJ2-7. The CDR3 loop spans 17 amino acids. Germline V CDR1 and CDR2: SGHTA, FQGNSA. The CDR3 DNA sequence: TGTGCCAGCAGCTTAGAATACAGGGACAGCTCCTACAATGAGCAGTACTTC. It translates to CASSLEYRDSSYNEQYF.

This clonotype was observed at least ten times. V usage is TRBV7-8 and J usage is TRBJ2-5; TRBD1 matches 10 bases. The ends lost 1 base at V and 4 bases at J; junction bases unmatched: 6. This CDR3 spans 16 amino acids. Germline V gene sequence: CDR1 SGHVS, CDR2 FQNEAQ. CDR3 region: CASSLVWTGGGETQYF. The CDR3 coding sequence is TGTGCCAGCAGCTTAGTATGGACAGGGGGTGGAGAGACCCAGTACTTC.

Worth noting for this clonotype: At one of its ends the junction is not consistent with the germline gene, which may arise from a read error. The gene calls are TRBV7-2 and TRBJ2-2; TRBD2 is a possible D gene (6 bases). Per the germline V gene, CDR1 is SGHTA and CDR2 is FQGNSA. This CDR3 has 16 amino acids. In DNA form, the CDR3 reads TGTGCCAGCAGCAAAGCGGGTATATCGAACACCGGGGGGCTGTTTTTT. Its translation: CASSKAGISNTGGLFF.